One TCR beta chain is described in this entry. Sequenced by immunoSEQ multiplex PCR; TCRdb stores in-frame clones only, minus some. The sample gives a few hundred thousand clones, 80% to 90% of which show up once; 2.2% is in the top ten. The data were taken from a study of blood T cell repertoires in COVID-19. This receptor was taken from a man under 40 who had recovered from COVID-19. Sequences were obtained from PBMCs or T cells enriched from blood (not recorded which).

The CDR3 nucleotides read TGTGCCAGCAGCCTCGTAGGGGTCAGTTCACCCCTCCACTTT. This gives the protein CASSLVGVSSPLHF. The chain joins TRBV9 to TRBJ1-6; D might be TRBD1 (5 bases). Germline CDR1 reads SGDLS; CDR2 reads YYNGEE. The V gene lost 4 bases and the J gene lost 9 bases, with 14 bases spanning the gap. This CDR3 spans 14 amino acids. Full variable domain (missing parts from reference TRBV9 and TRBJ1-6): DSGVTQTPKHLITATGQRVTLRCSPRSGDLSVYWYQQSLDQGLQFLIQYYNGEERAKGNILERFSAQQFPDLHSELNLSSLELGDSALYFCASSLVGVSSPLHFGNGTRLTVT.